A single sample is the source of the 15 T cell receptor beta chains below, sequenced in a study of T-cell memory formation after mild COVID-19. MiXCR was run by TCRdb on the 5' RACE reads, yielding one entry per CDR3 protein. The data show about 240,000 distinct CDR3 sequences, around a tenth seen once. Sequencing input: PBMCs or a T cell subset sorted from them (not recorded which). The origin of the receptors is a man younger than 35 who had mild COVID-19 (a few samples of this study predate the infection). Cell type and time point are not known.

This clonotype has more than one count but fewer than ten. The rearrangement joins TRBV7-2 to TRBJ2-7; D is unclear. V shed 3 bases and J shed 3 bases, with 21 bases lying between them. This CDR3 has 17 amino acids. CDR1 SGHTA and CDR2 FQGNSA come from the germline V gene. CDR3: CASSLDGPTPSNYEQYV. CDR3 sequence (DNA): TGTGCCAGCAGCTTGGATGGACCGACCCCCAGTAACTACGAGCAGTACGTC.

This clonotype was recorded a few times. In DNA, the CDR3 is TGTGCCAGCAGTACGCGGGGGAACCAAGAGACCCAGTACTTC. Protein sequence: CASSTRGNQETQYF. This rearrangement joins TRBV12-3 or TRBV12-4 to TRBJ2-5; 7 nucleotides line up with TRBD2. The CDR3 extends over 14 amino acids. The V segment lost 5 bases and the J segment 0 bases; nucleotides outside the gene matches: 3.

This clonotype was seen only a few times. The chain employs TRBV6-1 and TRBJ1-5; TRBD1 matches at 7 bases. This CDR3 contains 14 residues. Trimming took 6 bases from V and 7 from J; bases not matched to a gene: 9. Per germline, CDR1 MNHNS and CDR2 SASEGT. The CDR3 bases are TGTGCCAGCAGAACAGACAGGGTCTCCCAGCCCCAGCATTTT. Its protein product is CASRTDRVSQPQHF.

This clonotype was observed a few times. The chain carries TRBV7-2 and TRBJ2-1, with 9 bases that match TRBD1. Looked up from germline, CDR1 is SGHTA and CDR2 is FQGNSA. J was trimmed by 3 bases and V by 5 bases; bases with no gene match: 5. The CDR3 length is 15 residues. The CDR3 here is CASSQTGGYYNEQFF. The CDR3 nucleotides read TGTGCCAGCAGCCAGACAGGGGGGTACTACAATGAGCAGTTCTTC. Variable domain in full (rest from reference TRBV7-2 and TRBJ2-1): GAGVSQSPSNKVTEKGKDVELRCDPISGHTALYWYRQSLGQGLEFLIYFQGNSAPDKSGLPSDRFSAERTGGSVSTLTIQRTQQEDSAVYLCASSQTGGYYNEQFFGPGTRLTVL.

This clonotype has only a few counts. This chain joins TRBV27 and TRBJ1-2; 7 positions match TRBD1. Trimming took 5 bases from V and 4 from J; bases not matched to a gene: 13. This CDR3 contains 16 residues. Germline-derived CDR1 and CDR2 are MNHEY and SMNVEV (reference sequence). CDR3 amino acids: CASSVDRDRLLYGYTF. The CDR3 coding sequence is TGTGCCAGCAGTGTAGATCGGGACAGACTCCTCTATGGCTACACCTTC.

This clonotype was seen a few times. The rearrangement links TRBV12-3 or TRBV12-4 to TRBJ1-5, with no clear D. V was shortened by 6 bases and J by 2 bases, with 8 bases between the two germline ends. The CDR3 contains 13 residues. The CDR3 nucleotides read TGTGCCAGCAGCCAACATCGCAATCAGCCCCAGCATTTT. It encodes CASSQHRNQPQHF.

In its sample, this clonotype was seen many times. The rearrangement links TRBV4-3 to TRBJ2-5; TRBD2 aligns across 11 bases. J lost 4 bases, V lost 0 bases, and 7 bases had no gene match. The V gene's germline CDR1 is LGHNA and CDR2 YSLEER. The CDR3 is 17 residues long. CDR3 in amino acids: CASSQDIPTSGAETQYF. DNA for the CDR3: TGCGCCAGCAGCCAAGATATCCCGACTAGCGGGGCAGAGACCCAGTACTTC.

The chain uses TRBV6-6 and TRBJ2-3; 7 nucleotides agree with TRBD1. Germline V lookup: CDR1 MNHNY, CDR2 SVGAGI (reference sequence). This CDR3 comprises 15 residues. V lost 2 bases, J lost 6 bases, and 8 bases stayed unmatched. The CDR3 nucleotides are TGTGCCAGCAGTTACCCGCAACAGGGGCCGGATACGCAGTATTTT. As protein: CASSYPQQGPDTQYF.

The sample holds a few counts of this clonotype. The rearrangement joins TRBV20-1 to TRBJ2-7; TRBD2 agrees at 12 bases. CDR1 is DFQATT and CDR2 is SNEGSKA in the germline V gene (reference sequence). This CDR3 contains 16 residues. V trimming: 5 bases; J trimming: 0 bases; junction bases outside the gene matches: 8. The CDR3 loop reads CSARPRLAGASYEQYV. The CDR3 DNA reads as TGCAGTGCTCGTCCACGACTAGCGGGGGCCTCCTACGAGCAGTACGTC.

The chain has TRBV9 and TRBJ2-1, with 9 positions matching TRBD2. The CDR3 runs 16 residues. The V and J ends lost 4 bases and 4 bases, in that order; junction bases with no gene match: 9. Germline CDR1 is SGDLS and CDR2 is YYNGEE. The CDR3 DNA reads as TGTGCCAGCAGCCCAGACGGCAGCGGGGGGTACAATGAGCAGTTCTTC. This translates into CASSPDGSGGYNEQFF.

The gene calls are TRBV20-1 and TRBJ2-2; 10 bases fit TRBD1. Germline-derived CDR1 and CDR2 are DFQATT and SNEGSKA (reference sequence). CDR3 length equals 13 residues. Trimming at V came to 7 bases and at J to 5 bases, leaving 4 bases not matched to a gene. DNA of the CDR3: TGCAGTGGCAAGGGACAGGGGACCGGGGAGCTGTTTTTT. Translation gives CSGKGQGTGELFF.

The DNA of the CDR3 is TGCGCCAGCAGCTCTCTAGCGGGGGGGGGCGCAGATACGCAGTATTTT. As protein: CASSSLAGGGADTQYF. The chain links TRBV5-1 to TRBJ2-3, with 12 bases that match TRBD2. This CDR3 region has 16 residues. After removal of 3 bases from V and 4 bases from J, the junction contained 6 bases not matched to a gene. The germline V gene encodes CDR1 SGHRS and CDR2 YFSETQ.

The V call is TRBV29-1, the J call TRBJ1-1; D is undetermined. The V end was cut by 6 bases, the J end by 0 bases, with 5 bases between. CDR1 is SQVTM and CDR2 is ANQGSEA in the germline V gene. The CDR3 has 11 residues. The CDR3 is CSVFLNTEAFF. The CDR3, as DNA: TGCAGCGTATTCCTGAACACTGAAGCTTTCTTT.

This clonotype was found a few times. V and J are TRBV7-2 and TRBJ2-1, with D possibly being TRBD1 (6 bases). The V end lost 0 bases, the J end lost 3 bases, and 9 bases lay between the germline ends. Germline V gene lookup returns CDR1 SGHTA and CDR2 FQGNSA. This CDR3 is built from 15 residues. Here the CDR3 reads CASSLAPGDYNEQFF. CDR3 DNA: TGTGCCAGCAGCTTAGCTCCAGGGGACTACAATGAGCAGTTCTTC.

CDR3 loop: CASGTDRNIQYF. In nucleotides, the CDR3 is TGTGCCAGCGGGACCGACCGAAACATTCAGTACTTC. The chain links TRBV2 to TRBJ2-4, with D possibly being TRBD1 or TRBD2 (5 bases each). The CDR3 sequence is 12 residues long. Per germline, CDR1 SNHLY and CDR2 FYNNEI. V was pared by 8 bases and J by 6 bases, with 11 bases between.